The T cell receptor (beta chain) described here comes from a study of regulatory T cells in long-lasting Graves disease. To make TCR beta libraries, researchers used iRepertoire HTBI primers and Arm-PCR of CDR3 regions. In the authors' methods: In the combined samples, 62 TRBV and 14 to 15 TRBJ segments were identified. TCRdb re-called the multiplex PCR reads through MiXCR, storing one row per CDR3 protein. The V and J calls and clone size come from TCRdb's table, not from the authors' own analysis. This sample has about 460,000 distinct CDR3 sequences, with about 20% found just once. Only a few counts were recorded for this clonotype. Indicated time point: persistent/refractory GD, antithyroid drugs over 5 years with positive TRAb. Generation of the TCR library employed RNA extracted from PBMCs. The sample in question was peripheral blood mononuclear cells (PBMCs), obtained when the disease was refractory, from a patient treated with antithyroid drugs. The sequence was collected from a female donor with Graves disease.

CDR3 DNA sequence: TGTGCCAGCAGCCCCACAGCTACCTACGAGCAGTACTTC. Protein: CASSPTATYEQYF. The rearrangement joins TRBV7-9 to TRBJ2-7, with D hard to call. In germline, CDR1 is SEHNR, CDR2 FQNEAQ (reference sequence). V was clipped by 5 bases and J by 2 bases, with 10 bases between them. The CDR3 sequence is 13 residues long.